Following are 8 T cell receptor beta chains from one sample sequenced in a study of OX40 agonist ivuxolimab in advanced cancers. Generated by immunoSEQ multiplex PCR, the TCRdb table keeps only in-frame clones and is missing some. Altogether nearly 60,000 clones are present, 75% to 90% being singletons, with the ten largest covering roughly 0.68%. The source was CD4+ or CD8+ T cells sorted from blood, collected in a trial of the OX40 agonist ivuxolimab. All receptors derive from an adult with an advanced solid tumor such as melanoma, head and neck, liver or kidney cancer.

J is TRBJ1-6 and V is TRBV5-1, with 7 bases lining up with TRBD1. CDR3 length equals 15 residues. Unmatched junction bases numbered 1, after V lost 0 bases and J lost 4 bases. Germline CDR1 SGHRS, CDR2 YFSETQ. CDR3 sequence (DNA): TGCGCCAGCAGCTTGGCAGGGGGGTATAATTCACCCCTCCACTTT. Translation: CASSLAGGYNSPLHF.

The chain uses TRBV19 and TRBJ2-6, with TRBD1 matching 7 bases. Germline V CDR1 and CDR2: LNHDA, SQIVND (reference sequence). The CDR3 sequence is 15 residues long. The trim removed 11 bases at V and 4 bases at J, leaving 11 bases unmatched. CDR3 in amino acids: CASKEGALGANVLTF. The CDR3 region has the DNA TGTGCCTCCAAAGAGGGGGCGCTCGGGGCCAACGTCCTGACTTTC.

This clone was observed a few times. The chain is built from TRBV7-2 and TRBJ2-1; no reliable D call. Germline CDR1 SGHTA, CDR2 FQGNSA. Between the trimmed V and J ends, which lost 2 bases and 5 bases, there was a span of 13 bases. The CDR3 spans 15 residues. The CDR3 region is CASSLKGSENNEQFF. The CDR3 nucleotides read TGTGCCAGCAGCTTAAAAGGATCAGAGAACAATGAGCAGTTCTTC.

The chain couples TRBV7-8 to TRBJ1-2, with D tentatively TRBD1 (5 bases). Germline V CDR1 and CDR2: SGHVS, FQNEAQ. The CDR3 is made up of 14 amino acids. The ends were cut back, 1 base at V and 9 bases at J, with 15 bases in the middle. CDR3 residues: CASSLGSGFRSYTF. In DNA form, the CDR3 reads TGTGCCAGCAGCTTAGGATCAGGGTTCAGGAGCTACACCTTC.

The rearrangement uses TRBV2 and TRBJ1-6; D is uncertain. Germline V gene sequence: CDR1 SNHLY, CDR2 FYNNEI. Trimming took 7 bases from V and 6 from J, leaving 10 bases between them. CDR3 length: 13 residues. This CDR3 is CASNAQPNSPLHF. CDR3 nucleotide sequence: TGTGCCAGCAATGCACAGCCTAATTCACCCCTCCACTTT.

The V and J genes are TRBV2 and TRBJ2-2, with D hard to call. The V end was cut by 4 bases, the J end by 2 bases, with 5 bases between. The CDR3 contains 13 residues. Germline values: CDR1 SNHLY, CDR2 FYNNEI. The CDR3 sequence: CASSAKNTGELFF. The DNA for the CDR3 is TGTGCCAGCAGTGCAAAAAACACCGGGGAGCTGTTTTTT.

The chain uses TRBV27 and TRBJ2-3, with D possibly being TRBD1 (5 bases). V gave up 8 bases and J gave up 6 bases, with 15 bases separating them. The CDR3 runs 13 residues. Germline V CDR1 and CDR2: MNHEY, SMNVEV (reference sequence). CDR3 bases: TGTGCCAGCGGGGCTACTGAAACCGATACGCAGTATTTT. It is translated as CASGATETDTQYF.

The rearrangement links TRBV11-3 to TRBJ2-1; D ambiguous. Germline V lookup: CDR1 SGHNT, CDR2 YENEEA. The CDR3 consists of 15 residues. V was pared by 0 bases and J by 6 bases, with 12 bases between. The CDR3 here is CASSLDSPIPNEQFF. The DNA of the CDR3 is TGTGCCAGCAGCTTAGATTCCCCCATCCCCAATGAGCAGTTCTTC. Drawing the rest from reference TRBV11-3 and TRBJ2-1, the complete variable domain is EAGVVQSPRYKIIEKKQPVAFWCNPISGHNTLYWYLQNLGQGPELLIRYENEEAVDDSQLPKDRFSAERLKGVDSTLKIQPAELGDSAVYLCASSLDSPIPNEQFFGPGTRLTVL.